This passage covers 14 T cell receptor beta chains from one sample sequenced in a study of T cells in localized non-small cell lung cancer. Method: immunoSEQ multiplex PCR; TCRdb's copy keeps in-frame clones and lacks some. Of around 36,000 clones listed, about 76% are singletons. Here the sequenced sample was peripheral blood mononuclear cells, taken before any cancer treatment. The receptors originated from a male donor aged 60 or over with stage II lung adenocarcinoma.

The CDR3 here is CASSHGTGQITEAFF. In DNA, the CDR3 is TGTGCCAGCAGCCATGGGACGGGACAGATCACTGAAGCTTTCTTT. V usage is TRBV4-2 and J usage is TRBJ1-1; 7 bases line up with TRBD1. V trimming: 3 bases; J trimming: 4 bases; junction bases outside the gene matches: 8. The CDR3 spans 15 residues. Germline CDR1 is LGHNA and CDR2 is YNFKEQ.

This chain links TRBV19 with TRBJ2-1; the match to TRBD2 covers 9 bases. Looked up from germline, CDR1 is LNHDA and CDR2 is SQIVND (reference sequence). Trimming at V came to 8 bases and at J to 12 bases, leaving 17 bases not matched to a gene. The CDR3 sequence is 15 residues long. The CDR3 region is CASWGSSGIRARQFF. The CDR3 DNA follows: TGTGCCAGTTGGGGGTCTAGCGGGATAAGAGCAAGGCAGTTCTTC.

This clone came up once. The chain employs TRBV7-2 and TRBJ1-1, with no clear D. Between the trimmed V and J ends, which lost 3 bases and 10 bases, there was a span of 12 bases. The length of the CDR3 is 12 residues. CDR1 is SGHTA, CDR2 FQGNSA, per germline. The CDR3 protein is CASSFGTVGAFF. The DNA of the CDR3 is TGTGCCAGCAGCTTTGGAACAGTTGGAGCTTTCTTT.

The chain links TRBV23-1 to TRBJ1-2; 7 bases match TRBD1. TRBV23-1 is known as an ORF, though its function is uncertain. Losses at the gene ends were 0 bases for V and 1 base for J; bases not matched to a gene: 11. CDR3 size: 18 residues. This chain's CDR3 is CASSQSTGQGVGNYGYTF. DNA for the CDR3: TGCGCCAGCAGTCAATCGACTGGCCAGGGGGTAGGTAACTATGGCTACACCTTC.

The rearrangement links TRBV19 to TRBJ2-7, with no clear D. The V and J ends lost 8 bases and 1 base respectively, with 12 bases between them. CDR1 and CDR2 (germline): LNHDA, SQIVND (reference sequence). This CDR3 has 13 amino acids. DNA for the CDR3: TGTGCCAGTGGGGTGGGGATTTCCTACGAGCAGTACTTC. The encoded protein is CASGVGISYEQYF.

This clone has only one observation. The V call is TRBV28, the J call TRBJ1-2; a weak D match, TRBD1 (5 bases). Deletions cut 1 base from V and 3 bases from J, with 15 bases between. The CDR3 is made up of 16 amino acids. CDR1 and CDR2 from the germline V gene are MDHEN and SYDVKM. For the CDR3, the DNA is TGTGCCAGCAGTTTATTCGGGAGCTCAGGGTACTATGGCTACACCTTC. Amino acids: CASSLFGSSGYYGYTF.

The V gene is TRBV10-3, the J gene TRBJ2-3, with 7 nucleotides matching TRBD2. This CDR3 comprises 17 residues. J was trimmed by 1 base and V by 6 bases; bases with no gene match: 13. Looked up from germline, CDR1 is ENHRY and CDR2 is SYGVKD. CDR3 sequence reads: CAISFGGRGSGTDTQYF. CDR3 nucleotide sequence: TGTGCCATCAGCTTTGGGGGTCGCGGGAGCGGCACAGATACGCAGTATTTT.

This clone was found a few times. The chain has TRBV6-1 and TRBJ1-5; D may be TRBD1 (6 bases). Germline CDR1 and CDR2: MNHNS and SASEGT. This CDR3 has 15 residues. V was clipped by 6 bases and J by 4 bases, with 16 bases between them. The CDR3 nucleotides read TGTGCCAGCAGGCGTACCGGGACACAGAATCAGCCCCAGCATTTT. It specifies CASRRTGTQNQPQHF.

V gene TRBV2 combines with J gene TRBJ1-3, with D tentatively TRBD1 (6 bases). V lost 10 bases and J 2 bases, leaving 12 bases between the germline ends. CDR3 size: 13 residues. In germline, CDR1 is SNHLY, CDR2 FYNNEI. In nucleotides, the CDR3 is TGTGCCAATACACAGGGACCTGGAAACACCATATATTTT. Protein: CANTQGPGNTIYF.

This clone was counted only a few times. The J gene is TRBJ2-3, the V gene TRBV9, with TRBD1 matching 8 bases. Germline CDR1 reads SGDLS; CDR2 reads YYNGEE. This CDR3 region has 16 residues. V lost 5 bases to trimming and J lost 1 base; unmatched junction nucleotides: 9. CDR3 in amino acids: CASSLFPGQGTDTQYF. In nucleotides, the CDR3 is TGTGCCAGCAGTCTATTCCCGGGACAGGGCACAGATACGCAGTATTTT.

The genes are TRBV5-4 and TRBJ2-3, with 12 bases lining up with TRBD2. The junction had 9 bases not matched to a gene; V was cut back by 4 bases and J by 3 bases. This CDR3 has 17 amino acids. CDR1 is SGHNT and CDR2 is YYREEE in the germline V gene (reference sequence). CDR3 region: CASSHPSGRAKTDTQYF. Written as DNA, the CDR3 is TGTGCCAGCAGCCATCCTAGCGGGAGGGCTAAGACAGATACGCAGTATTTT.

This clone appeared a single time. The rearrangement uses TRBV30 and TRBJ1-5; D gene unclear. The CDR3 covers 15 residues. The germline V and J ends were trimmed by 1 base and 4 bases, with 14 bases remaining between them. Germline CDR1 and CDR2: GTSNPN and SVGIG (reference sequence). The CDR3 coding sequence is TGTGCCTGGAGTGGCCCGGCAGTAGGGAATCAGCCCCAGCATTTT. This encodes CAWSGPAVGNQPQHF. The full variable domain, completed using reference TRBV30 and TRBJ1-5, is SQTIHQWPATLVQPVGSPLSLECTVEGTSNPNLYWYRQAAGRGLQLLFYSVGIGQISSEVPQNLSASRPQDRQFILSSKKLLLSDSGFYLCAWSGPAVGNQPQHFGDGTRLSIL.

This clone was observed once. This chain uses TRBV6-1 with TRBJ1-4; D is uncertain. Germline-derived CDR1 and CDR2 are MNHNS and SASEGT. V lost 6 bases and J lost 0, with 8 bases in between. The CDR3 length is 14 residues. The CDR3 DNA sequence: TGTGCCAGCAGCCAGCCTGCAACTAATGAAAAACTGTTTTTT. This gives the protein CASSQPATNEKLFF.

V is TRBV4-3 and J is TRBJ1-2, with TRBD1 identical over 8 bases. Germline assignment: CDR1 LGHNA and CDR2 YSLEER. CDR3 length: 16 residues. Losses at the gene ends were 1 base for V and 4 bases for J; bases not matched to a gene: 8. CDR3 region: CASSQVTGVLFYGYTF. The CDR3 DNA follows: TGCGCCAGCAGCCAAGTGACAGGGGTCCTCTTCTATGGCTACACCTTC.